This TCR beta chain was profiled in a study of T cell responses to AZD1222 COVID-19 vaccine. Using immunoSEQ multiplex PCR, the repertoire was profiled, and TCRdb retains in-frame clones only, with some absent. The table includes 150,000 to 180,000 clones, over 90% detected once. V lost 6 bases and J 1 base, leaving 12 bases between the germline ends. CDR3 size: 14 residues. Germline CDR1 and CDR2: LNHDA and SQIVND (reference sequence). This TCR derives from an adult who received the AZD1222 COVID-19 vaccine. This chain links TRBV19 with TRBJ1-1; D is unresolved. The sample here was peripheral blood, taken 28 days after the second AZD1222 dose. For the CDR3, the DNA is TGTGCCAGTAGGATTTTTGGACGGAACACTGAAGCTTTCTTT. This gives the protein CASRIFGRNTEAFF.